The clone carrying this T cell receptor (beta chain) came up many times. A second about 7 to 11 cycle PCR used barcoded and J-beta primers. TCRdb re-called the 5' RACE reads through MiXCR, storing one row per CDR3 protein. The repertoire holds more than 900,000 distinct CDR3 sequences, with about 29% as singletons. This entry is derived from a study of blood T cells in healthy people across ages. CDR3 length: 15 amino acids. Germline CDR1 and CDR2: DFQATT and SNEGSKA (reference sequence). Between the trimmed V and J ends, which lost 3 bases and 2 bases, there was a span of 17 bases. These data are also associated with another study on T cells of mothers and their children.

The chain uses TRBV20-1 and TRBJ2-7, with D possibly matching TRBD1 (5 bases). The origin of this receptor is a woman aged 35 to 49 in good health. Sequencing was carried out using blood. CDR3 in amino acids: CSARSGAGSPYEQYF. The CDR3 DNA is TGCAGTGCTAGGAGTGGGGCAGGATCCCCCTACGAGCAGTACTTC.